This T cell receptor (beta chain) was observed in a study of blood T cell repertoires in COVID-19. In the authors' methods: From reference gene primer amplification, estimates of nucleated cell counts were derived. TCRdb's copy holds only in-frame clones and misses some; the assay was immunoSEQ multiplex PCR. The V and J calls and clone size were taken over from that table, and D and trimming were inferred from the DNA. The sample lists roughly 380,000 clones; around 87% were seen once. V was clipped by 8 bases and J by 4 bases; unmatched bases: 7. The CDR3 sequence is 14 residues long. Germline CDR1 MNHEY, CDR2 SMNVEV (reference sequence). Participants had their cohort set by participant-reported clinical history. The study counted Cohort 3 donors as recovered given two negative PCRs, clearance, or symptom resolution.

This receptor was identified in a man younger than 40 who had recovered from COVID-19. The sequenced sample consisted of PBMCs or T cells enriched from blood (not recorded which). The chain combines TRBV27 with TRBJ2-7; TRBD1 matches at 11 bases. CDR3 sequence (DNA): TGTGCCAGCCGGGGACAGGGGGGAACATACGAGCAGTACTTC. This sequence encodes CASRGQGGTYEQYF.